This is a list of T cell receptor beta chains from one sample in a study of technical replicates of blood from a handful of donors. Assay: immunoSEQ multiplex PCR; the TCRdb copy retains only in-frame clones and omits some. The repertoire consists of approximately 52,000 clones, with 85% to 90% occurring once and the leading ten covering 5.5% to 6.5%. The sequencing input was PBMCs. The receptors come from a human donor in good health. Some clones in this sample may be carry-over from other donors' samples. Both conserved end residues are part of each CDR3. A D gene is named only where the DNA matches it firmly. Expanded clones get a size class; other rows say once, few or many, or leave the size out.

-,TRBV7-2,TRBD1,TRBJ2-7,CASSSDRGFSSYEQYF,TGTGCCAGCAGCTCGGACAGGGGCTTTAGCTCCTACGAGCAGTACTTC
few,TRBV7-2,TRBD2,TRBJ2-3,CASSYSGGSGGTDTQYF,TGTGCCAGCAGCTATAGTGGTGGTAGCGGGGGCACAGATACGCAGTATTTT
-,TRBV29-1,-,TRBJ2-1,CSVSFSGYNEQFF,TGCAGCGTATCCTTTAGCGGATACAATGAGCAGTTCTTC
-,TRBV6-5,-,TRBJ2-7,CASRVSRGTYEQYF,TGTGCCAGCAGGGTCTCCAGGGGAACCTACGAGCAGTACTTC
-,TRBV9,-,TRBJ1-3,CASSVVSGSGNTIYF,TGTGCCAGCAGCGTAGTTTCAGGGTCTGGAAACACCATATATTTT
-,TRBV4-3,-,TRBJ2-7,CASSQEGGYEQYF,TGCGCCAGCAGCCAAGAAGGGGGCTACGAGCAGTACTTC
few,TRBV9,-,TRBJ1-4,CASSVGVLTESATNEKLFF,TGTGCCAGCAGCGTAGGTGTCCTGACAGAGAGTGCAACTAATGAAAAACTGTTTTTT
-,TRBV4-3,TRBD2,TRBJ2-7,CASSQDREGTYEQYF,TGCGCCAGCAGCCAAGATCGGGAGGGTACCTACGAGCAGTACTTC
-,TRBV4-3,-,TRBJ2-1,CASSQEADSFYNEQFF,TGCGCCAGCAGCCAAGAGGCAGACAGCTTCTACAATGAGCAGTTCTTC
-,TRBV19,-,TRBJ1-2,CASSIDRKYGYTF,TGTGCCAGTAGTATCGACAGGAAATATGGCTACACCTTC
-,TRBV7-9,TRBD1,TRBJ2-2,CASSRGQGNTGELFF,TGTGCCAGCAGCCGCGGACAGGGGAACACCGGGGAGCTGTTTTTT
-,TRBV4-1,TRBD2,TRBJ2-7,CASSQIAGAHEQYF,TGCGCCAGCAGCCAAATAGCGGGGGCACACGAGCAGTACTTC
-,TRBV7-8,-,TRBJ2-5,CASSLAGPQETQYF,TGTGCCAGCAGCTTAGCGGGCCCACAAGAGACCCAGTACTTC
-,TRBV9,TRBD1,TRBJ2-7,CASSVGQGAREQYF,TGTGCCAGCAGCGTAGGACAGGGGGCGCGCGAGCAGTACTTC
-,TRBV4-3,TRBD2,TRBJ2-1,CASSQQRGLGHNEQFF,TGCGCCAGCAGCCAACAGCGGGGCCTGGGTCACAATGAGCAGTTCTTC
-,TRBV7-6,-,TRBJ1-2,CASSFWGLTNYGYTF,TGTGCCAGCAGCTTTTGGGGACTCACTAACTATGGCTACACCTTC
-,TRBV30,-,TRBJ2-7,CAAVDSREQYF,TGTGCTGCCGTGGACTCTCGCGAGCAGTACTTC
-,TRBV29-1,-,TRBJ2-5,CSDGGLLETQYF,TGCAGCGATGGTGGGCTACTAGAGACCCAGTACTTC
-,TRBV5-1,TRBD1,TRBJ2-2,CASSPRQGGTGELFF,TGCGCCAGCAGCCCGAGACAGGGGGGCACCGGGGAGCTGTTTTTT
-,TRBV19,-,TRBJ1-1,CASGPKTEAFF,TGTGCCTCAGGGCCAAAGACTGAAGCTTTCTTT
-,TRBV7-8,TRBD1,TRBJ2-5,CASSFTGGRETQYF,TGTGCCAGCAGTTTCACAGGGGGCCGGGAGACCCAGTACTTC
-,TRBV6-1,TRBD2,TRBJ2-7,CASSDAAGGPRGEQYF,TGTGCCAGCAGTGATGCAGCGGGAGGGCCCCGAGGCGAGCAGTACTTC
-,TRBV5-6,-,TRBJ1-3,CASSLPLTSGNTIYF,TGTGCCAGCAGCTTGCCGCTAACCTCTGGAAACACCATATATTTT
-,TRBV29-1,-,TRBJ1-1,CSVEGGGGAEAFF,TGCAGCGTTGAAGGGGGAGGGGGGGCTGAAGCTTTCTTT
-,TRBV13,-,TRBJ1-1,CASSLGDSMNTEAFF,TGTGCCAGCAGCTTAGGGGACAGCATGAACACTGAAGCTTTCTTT